The rows below give T cell receptor beta chains drawn from one sample of a study of shared clonotypes between healthy human individuals. Profiling relied on immunoSEQ multiplex PCR, and the TCRdb table lists in-frame clones only, not all of them. Of 650,000 to 750,000 clones listed, around 72% are singletons. The sequenced sample consisted of memory CD4+ T cells sorted from blood. The receptors here all came from a woman aged 25 to 39 in good health. Both conserved end residues are part of each CDR3. Fields, in order: CDR3 protein, CDR3 DNA, J gene, clone size, D gene, V gene. D genes are given only for firm matches. Rows give clone size only sometimes, using once, few, many, or a class for an expanded clone.

cdr3_aa: CASSPRRLAGETQYF
cdr3_nt: TGTGCCAGCAGTCCCCGAAGATTAGCGGGAGAGACCCAGTACTTC
j_call: TRBJ2-5
clone_size: .
d_call: TRBD2
v_call: TRBV6-1

cdr3_aa: CASSPDGLANTGELFF
cdr3_nt: TGTGCCAGCTCACCCGACGGGCTCGCGAACACCGGGGAGCTGTTTTTT
j_call: TRBJ2-2
clone_size: .
d_call: .
v_call: TRBV18

cdr3_aa: CASSYKGGGYNEQFF
cdr3_nt: TGTGCCAGCAGCTATAAGGGGGGGGGTTACAATGAGCAGTTCTTC
j_call: TRBJ2-1
clone_size: .
d_call: .
v_call: TRBV6-6

cdr3_aa: CASRGQGAETQYF
cdr3_nt: TGTGCCAGCAGGGGGCAGGGAGCAGAGACCCAGTACTTC
j_call: TRBJ2-5
clone_size: .
d_call: .
v_call: TRBV6-6

cdr3_aa: CASGAPNSYEQYF
cdr3_nt: TGTGCAAGCGGGGCACCTAATTCCTACGAGCAGTACTTC
j_call: TRBJ2-7
clone_size: once
d_call: .
v_call: TRBV12-2

cdr3_aa: CASRERVYTGELFF
cdr3_nt: TGTGCCAGCAGAGAGCGGGTCTACACCGGGGAGCTGTTTTTT
j_call: TRBJ2-2
clone_size: .
d_call: .
v_call: TRBV27

cdr3_aa: CASSLAPVKGFF
cdr3_nt: TGTGCCAGCAGCTTAGCGCCTGTCAAGGGGTTCTTC
j_call: TRBJ2-1
clone_size: .
d_call: .
v_call: TRBV7-2

cdr3_aa: CASSLVTHNEKLFF
cdr3_nt: TGTGCCAGCAGCTTAGTTACCCATAATGAAAAACTGTTTTTT
j_call: TRBJ1-4
clone_size: .
d_call: .
v_call: TRBV7-9

cdr3_aa: CASSLEGARNNYGYTF
cdr3_nt: TGTGCCAGCAGCTTGGAGGGGGCCAGGAATAACTATGGCTACACCTTC
j_call: TRBJ1-2
clone_size: few
d_call: TRBD1
v_call: TRBV5-4

cdr3_aa: CASSSGRDANTGELFF
cdr3_nt: TGTGCCAGCTCTAGCGGGAGGGACGCGAACACCGGGGAGCTGTTTTTT
j_call: TRBJ2-2
clone_size: few
d_call: TRBD2
v_call: TRBV27

cdr3_aa: CASSRPPDWELFF
cdr3_nt: TGCGCCAGCAGCCGCCCCCCAGATTGGGAGCTGTTTTTT
j_call: TRBJ2-2
clone_size: .
d_call: .
v_call: TRBV4-1

cdr3_aa: CASSLAPSGTEQFF
cdr3_nt: TGTGCCAGCAGCTTAGCCCCATCCGGGACCGAGCAGTTCTTC
j_call: TRBJ2-1
clone_size: .
d_call: .
v_call: TRBV7-6

cdr3_aa: CATSGGEEKLFF
cdr3_nt: TGTGCCACCAGCGGAGGAGAGGAAAAACTGTTTTTT
j_call: TRBJ1-4
clone_size: .
d_call: .
v_call: TRBV15

cdr3_aa: CASSLEGNTEAFF
cdr3_nt: TGTGCCAGCAGCCTTGAGGGGAACACTGAAGCTTTCTTT
j_call: TRBJ1-1
clone_size: once
d_call: .
v_call: TRBV7-9

cdr3_aa: CASSELQGVYTEAFF
cdr3_nt: TGTGCCAGCAGTGAGTTACAGGGGGTATACACTGAAGCTTTCTTT
j_call: TRBJ1-1
clone_size: many
d_call: TRBD1
v_call: TRBV6-1

cdr3_aa: CASGLDTGTEQFF
cdr3_nt: TGTGCTAGTGGTTTGGATACCGGGACTGAGCAGTTCTTC
j_call: TRBJ2-1
clone_size: .
d_call: .
v_call: TRBV12-5

cdr3_aa: CASRGVVTGGHVVEQYF
cdr3_nt: TGCGCCAGCCGAGGGGTCGTGACAGGGGGCCATGTGGTCGAGCAGTACTTC
j_call: TRBJ2-7
clone_size: .
d_call: TRBD1
v_call: TRBV10-1